Shown below are 26 T cell receptor beta chains from a single sample sequenced in a study of cytomegalovirus exposure and HLA in healthy donors. PCR used 60 Vbeta primers and 13 Jbeta primers. The assay was immunoSEQ multiplex PCR, and TCRdb's table has in-frame clones only and misses some. The table records 100,000 to 150,000 clones, about 78% of them present only once. The sequenced material came from PBMCs. The receptors come from a female donor in good health and CMV-seronegative.

This clone was detected only once. The chain recombines TRBV4-1 with TRBJ2-7; TRBD2 agrees at 7 bases. V was pared by 1 base and J by 6 bases, with 3 bases of the junction left unmatched. The CDR3 has 13 residues. Per the germline V gene, CDR1 is MGHRA and CDR2 is YSYEKL. The CDR3 DNA follows: TGCGCCAGCAGCCAAGTGGGAGGGCTCGAGCAGTACTTC. Translation: CASSQVGGLEQYF.

The chain is built from TRBV7-8 and TRBJ1-1; a weak D match, TRBD1 (5 bases). The V end was cut by 2 bases, the J end by 4 bases, with 14 bases between. The CDR3 runs 15 residues. CDR1 SGHVS and CDR2 FQNEAQ come from the germline V gene. CDR3 sequence (DNA): TGTGCCAGCAGCTTAAACGGCAGGGTTGGCACTGAAGCTTTCTTT. It translates to CASSLNGRVGTEAFF.

The J gene is TRBJ2-5, the V gene TRBV4-2; 11 positions match TRBD2. This CDR3 has 16 amino acids. V was pared by 4 bases and J by 5 bases, with 9 bases of the junction left unmatched. Per germline, CDR1 LGHNA and CDR2 YNFKEQ. In DNA form, the CDR3 reads TGTGCCAGCAGCCCGGCTAGCGGGGGGCCGAGGGAGACCCAGTACTTC. Its translation is CASSPASGGPRETQYF.

With respect to this clone: The junction shows a germline mismatch at one end, possibly a read error. J is TRBJ1-1 and V is TRBV7-9; tentative D call: TRBD1 (6 bases). The CDR3 is 16 amino acids. CDR1 and CDR2 (germline): SEHNR, FQNEAQ (reference sequence). Here the CDR3 reads CSSSLGEGTQNTEAFF. DNA of the CDR3: TGTTCCAGCAGCTTAGGGGAGGGGACACAGAACACTGAAGCTTTCTTT.

This sequence joins TRBV5-1 and TRBJ2-5; the D gene is possibly TRBD2 (6 bases). Between the trimmed V and J ends, which lost 0 bases and 5 bases, there was a span of 17 bases. In germline, CDR1 is SGHRS, CDR2 YFSETQ. This CDR3 spans 16 amino acids. This CDR3 is CASSLGQASAGETQYF. CDR3 nucleotide sequence: TGCGCCAGCAGCTTGGGTCAGGCTAGCGCGGGGGAGACCCAGTACTTC.

The V call is TRBV7-3, the J call TRBJ2-5; D might be TRBD2 (5 bases). The length of the CDR3 is 15 residues. The V and J ends lost 1 base and 2 bases respectively, with 11 bases between them. Germline V gene data show CDR1 as SGHTA and CDR2 as FQGTGA. CDR3 loop: CASSLMAGPQETQYF. CDR3 DNA: TGTGCCAGCAGCTTAATGGCGGGTCCTCAAGAGACCCAGTACTTC.

The V and J genes are TRBV5-1 and TRBJ2-5, with D possibly matching TRBD2 (6 bases). Germline loops: CDR1 SGHRS, CDR2 YFSETQ. Trimming removed 4 bases from V and 1 base from J, with 11 bases in between. The CDR3 length is 14 residues. Here the CDR3 reads CASSLSGSQETQYF. The CDR3 nucleotides read TGCGCCAGCAGCCTCTCCGGGAGCCAAGAGACCCAGTACTTC.

The chain has TRBV9 and TRBJ2-1; 10 bases match TRBD2. CDR3 length: 16 amino acids. Trimming took 0 bases from V and 8 from J; bases not matched to a gene: 8. CDR1 is SGDLS and CDR2 is YYNGEE in the germline V gene. Here the CDR3 DNA reads TGTGCCAGCAGCGTAGATGCTAGCGGGAGTATTTATGAGCAGTTCTTC. Protein product: CASSVDASGSIYEQFF.

J is TRBJ2-2 and V is TRBV9; 7 bases are shared with TRBD2. Trimming took 2 bases from V and 1 from J; bases not matched to a gene: 5. Germline values: CDR1 SGDLS, CDR2 YYNGEE. The length of the CDR3 is 16 residues. In DNA form, the CDR3 reads TGTGCCAGCAGCGTCGCGGGGGTTGGGAACACCGGGGAGCTGTTTTTT. This gives the protein CASSVAGVGNTGELFF.

V and J are TRBV7-9 and TRBJ2-7; D call uncertain. V gave up 5 bases and J gave up 2 bases, with 10 bases separating them. This CDR3 spans 13 amino acids. Germline V gene lookup returns CDR1 SEHNR and CDR2 FQNEAQ (reference sequence). CDR3 amino acids: CASSRQSPYEQYF. In nucleotides, the CDR3 is TGTGCCAGCAGCCGCCAGTCCCCCTACGAGCAGTACTTC.

The V call is TRBV9, the J call TRBJ2-5, with 7 positions matching TRBD2. The CDR3 sequence is 16 residues long. The V gene's germline CDR1 is SGDLS and CDR2 YYNGEE. V was pared by 6 bases and J by 5 bases, with 16 bases of the junction left unmatched. CDR3 sequence (DNA): TGTGCCAGCACCGTGGGGGGGAGAGCAGGGCAGGAGACCCAGTACTTC. This gives the protein CASTVGGRAGQETQYF. The variable domain in full, completed from reference TRBV9 and TRBJ2-5, reads DSGVTQTPKHLITATGQRVTLRCSPRSGDLSVYWYQQSLDQGLQFLIQYYNGEERAKGNILERFSAQQFPDLHSELNLSSLELGDSALYFCASTVGGRAGQETQYFGPGTRLLVL.

CDR3 amino acids: CATSGYTEAFF. In nucleotides, the CDR3 is TGTGCCACCTCAGGGTACACTGAAGCTTTCTTT. J is TRBJ1-1 and V is TRBV15; TRBD1 might be the D (5 bases). Trimming cost V 8 bases and J 3 bases, with 7 bases left between them. The CDR3 loop spans 11 amino acids. The germline V gene has CDR1 LNHNV and CDR2 YYDKDF (reference sequence).

This chain joins TRBV18 and TRBJ2-1, with 10 bases matching TRBD2. V lost 8 bases to trimming and J lost 5 bases; unmatched junction nucleotides: 9. This CDR3 is 15 amino acids long. The germline V gene has CDR1 KGHSH and CDR2 LQKENI. CDR3 nucleotide sequence: TGTGCCAGCGGATCCGGGCTAGCGGGAGACAATGAGCAGTTCTTC. Translation: CASGSGLAGDNEQFF. Complete variable domain (other parts from reference TRBV18 and TRBJ2-1): NAGVMQNPRHLVRRRGQEARLRCSPMKGHSHVYWYRQLPEEGLKFMVYLQKENIIDESGMPKERFSAEFPKEGPSILRIQQVVRGDSAAYFCASGSGLAGDNEQFFGPGTRLTVL.

The chain combines TRBV10-3 with TRBJ2-3; possible D gene TRBD1, 6 bases. Germline CDR1 ENHRY, CDR2 SYGVKD. The ends were cut back, 6 bases at V and 1 base at J, with 11 bases in the middle. The CDR3 consists of 14 residues. The CDR3, as DNA: TGTGCCATCAGCCAGACAGGCCGCACAGATACGCAGTATTTT. This translates into CAISQTGRTDTQYF.

This clone was found a few times. The V call is TRBV6-6, the J call TRBJ2-7; 9 positions match TRBD2. The V segment lost 2 bases and the J segment 0 bases; nucleotides outside the gene matches: 5. Germline loops: CDR1 MNHNY, CDR2 SVGAGI (reference sequence). This CDR3 spans 16 amino acids. The chain's CDR3 is CASSYGSGGISYEQYF. Written as DNA, the CDR3 is TGTGCCAGCAGTTACGGTAGCGGGGGAATCTCCTACGAGCAGTACTTC.

The chain links TRBV5-1 to TRBJ1-2, with 8 positions matching TRBD1. The J segment lost 2 bases and the V segment lost 1 base, leaving 10 bases of the junction unmatched. Per germline, CDR1 SGHRS and CDR2 YFSETQ. The CDR3 loop spans 17 amino acids. In nucleotides, the CDR3 is TGCGCCAGCAGCTTGCCCCCCCGCCAGGGGGCGAACTATGGCTACACCTTC. Its protein product is CASSLPPRQGANYGYTF.

The chain has TRBV5-6 and TRBJ1-4; D remains unclear. The CDR3 totals 13 residues. The germline V gene encodes CDR1 SGHDT and CDR2 YYEEEE. V was clipped by 2 bases and J by 6 bases, with 8 bases between them. The DNA for the CDR3 is TGTGCCAGCAGCTTTGTGGGCGATGAAAAACTGTTTTTT. The encoded protein is CASSFVGDEKLFF.

The chain combines TRBV7-2 with TRBJ2-7; maybe TRBD1 (6 bases). V was pared by 5 bases and J by 4 bases, with 9 bases between. The CDR3 consists of 12 residues. Per germline, CDR1 SGHTA and CDR2 FQGNSA. CDR3 DNA sequence: TGTGCCAGCAGCCAACAGGGATACGAGCAGTACTTC. It yields the protein CASSQQGYEQYF.

The chain employs TRBV4-1 and TRBJ2-5, with D possibly matching TRBD2 (5 bases). The tail of the sequence fits TRBJ2-7 better, so the J call may be wrong. Germline V CDR1 and CDR2: MGHRA, YSYEKL. This CDR3 contains 15 residues. CDR3 residues: CASSRRSRSAYEQYF. CDR3 sequence (DNA): TGCGCCAGCAGCCGGAGGTCGCGGTCCGCCTACGAGCAGTACTTC.

The chain carries TRBV5-1 and TRBJ2-3; 7 nucleotides match TRBD2. Germline CDR1 and CDR2: SGHRS and YFSETQ. The CDR3 is 15 residues long. After removal of 4 bases from V and 0 bases from J, the junction contained 5 bases not matched to a gene. In nucleotides, the CDR3 is TGCGCCAGCAGCCCTGGGGGGGTAAGCACAGATACGCAGTATTTT. This gives the protein CASSPGGVSTDTQYF.

This rearrangement joins TRBV4-2 to TRBJ1-2, with TRBD1 as a possible D gene (6 bases). The CDR3 runs 17 residues. The germline CDR1 and CDR2 sequences are LGHNA and YNFKEQ. Trimming took off 2 bases at V and 4 bases at J, with 20 bases between the two ends. This CDR3 reads CASSQSRGGQGSYGYTF. CDR3 in DNA: TGTGCCAGCAGCCAAAGTCGGGGAGGGCAGGGGTCCTATGGCTACACCTTC.

Worth noting for this clone: Relative to the germline gene, one junction end is altered; a read error may explain this. The gene calls are TRBV2 and TRBJ2-7, with TRBD2 as a possible D gene (6 bases). Looked up from germline, CDR1 is SNHLY and CDR2 is FYNNEI. CDR3 length: 16 residues. CDR3 sequence: CASSSAGTSSDYEQYF. In nucleotides, the CDR3 is TGTGCCAGCAGTTCCGCCGGCACTAGCTCCGACTACGAGCAGTATTTC. Variable domain in full (rest from reference TRBV2 and TRBJ2-7): EPEVTQTPSHQVTQMGQEVILRCVPISNHLYFYWYRQILGQKVEFLVSFYNNEISEKSEIFDDQFSVERPDGSNFTLKIRSTKLEDSAMYFCASSSAGTSSDYEQYFGPGTRLTVT.

CDR3 residues: CAIRDSSGNTIYF. In DNA form, the CDR3 reads TGTGCCATCAGAGACAGCTCTGGAAACACCATATATTTT. The V call is TRBV10-3, the J call TRBJ1-3; weak D call: TRBD1 (5 bases). V was cut by 6 bases and J by 0 bases, with 6 bases left in between. Per germline, CDR1 ENHRY and CDR2 SYGVKD. There are 13 residues in the CDR3.

The count of this clone is one. The V gene is TRBV5-5, the J gene TRBJ2-3; TRBD1 aligns across 7 bases. The J segment lost 0 bases and the V segment lost 0 bases, leaving 1 base of the junction unmatched. Germline V gene sequence: CDR1 SGHKS, CDR2 YYEKEE (reference sequence). The CDR3 runs 15 residues. This CDR3 is CASSLAGQSTDTQYF. The CDR3 nucleotides are TGTGCCAGCAGCTTGGCGGGACAGAGCACAGATACGCAGTATTTT.

The chain recombines TRBV4-1 with TRBJ2-3, with D perhaps matching TRBD2 (6 bases). Trimming removed 0 bases from V and 0 bases from J, with 10 bases in between. The CDR3 spans 16 residues. CDR1 MGHRA and CDR2 YSYEKL come from the germline V gene. In DNA, the CDR3 is TGCGCCAGCAGCCAAGATGGCGGGGCGAGCACAGATACGCAGTATTTT. This codes for CASSQDGGASTDTQYF.

Here the CDR3 reads CASSIRLAADTQYF. In DNA, the CDR3 is TGTGCCAGCAGCATTCGACTAGCAGCAGATACGCAGTATTTT. The chain carries TRBV5-4 and TRBJ2-3, with TRBD2 matching 7 bases. The CDR3 sequence is 14 residues long. Losses at the gene ends were 4 bases for V and 4 bases for J; bases not matched to a gene: 6. Germline CDR1 SGHNT, CDR2 YYREEE (reference sequence).